This T cell receptor (beta chain) was identified during a study of control samples from healthy donors and cancer patients (dated by TCRdb to 2018 to 2021). Reading the germline V gene gives CDR1 SNHLY and CDR2 FYNNEI. V loses 7 bases of germline sequence and J loses 5 bases, and the interval between the two ends is 14 bases. Counted from cysteine to phenylalanine, this CDR3 has 13 amino acids. Just CDR3 DNA is preserved here, 39 bases in frame from base 1. The library was generated by the immunoSEQ multiplex PCR assay. TCRdb's version of the immuneACCESS table is confined to in-frame rearrangements and falls short of the full clone set. An unresolved V gene accounts for under half of the shortfall where checked; the remainder is of unknown origin. This sample has over 200,000 clones in its table, and roughly four fifths of those were observed once. The ten largest clones take up 13% of the sample.

This clone has a handful of counts. The antigen it binds to is not known. Per-nucleotide qualities are absent, and no much larger clonotype sits a single base away. Source material: PBMCs. The TCR was taken from a woman aged 55-70 years with lung cancer. The chain employs TRBV2 and TRBJ1-1; no D segment can be confidently identified. In nucleotide form, the sequence is TGTGCCAGCACCCGAGAAGGGCGTACTGAAGCTTTCTTT. Its translation reads: CASTREGRTEAFF.